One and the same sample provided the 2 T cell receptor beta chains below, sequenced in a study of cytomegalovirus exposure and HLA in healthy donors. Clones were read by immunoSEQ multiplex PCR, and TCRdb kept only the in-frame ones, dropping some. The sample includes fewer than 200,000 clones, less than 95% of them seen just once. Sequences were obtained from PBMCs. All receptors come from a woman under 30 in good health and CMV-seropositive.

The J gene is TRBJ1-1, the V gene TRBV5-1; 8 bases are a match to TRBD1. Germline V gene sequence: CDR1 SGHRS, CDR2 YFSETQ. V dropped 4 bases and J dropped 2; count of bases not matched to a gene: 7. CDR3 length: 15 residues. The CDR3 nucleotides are TGCGCCAGCAGCCGCGTCGCAGGGGGCAACACTGAAGCTTTCTTT. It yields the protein CASSRVAGGNTEAFF.

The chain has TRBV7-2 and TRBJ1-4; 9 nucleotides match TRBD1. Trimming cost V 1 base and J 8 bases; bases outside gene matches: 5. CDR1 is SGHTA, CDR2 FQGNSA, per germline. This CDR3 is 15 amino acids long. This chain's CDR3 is CASSLGTGAWEKLFF. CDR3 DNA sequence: TGTGCCAGCAGCTTAGGGACAGGGGCGTGGGAAAAACTGTTTTTT.